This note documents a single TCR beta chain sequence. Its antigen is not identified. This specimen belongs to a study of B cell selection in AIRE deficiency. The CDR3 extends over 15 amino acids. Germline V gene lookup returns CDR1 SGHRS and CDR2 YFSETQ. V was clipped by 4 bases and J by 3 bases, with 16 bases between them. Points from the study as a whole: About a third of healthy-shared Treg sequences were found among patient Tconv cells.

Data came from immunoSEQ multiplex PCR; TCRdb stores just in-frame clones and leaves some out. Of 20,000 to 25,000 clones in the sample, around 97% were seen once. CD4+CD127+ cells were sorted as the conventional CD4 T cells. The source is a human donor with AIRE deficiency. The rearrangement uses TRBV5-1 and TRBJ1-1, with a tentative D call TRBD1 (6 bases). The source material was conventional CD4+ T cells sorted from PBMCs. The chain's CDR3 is CASSLMGGGDTEAFF. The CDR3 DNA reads TGCGCCAGCAGCCTCATGGGGGGCGGGGACACTGAAGCTTTCTTT. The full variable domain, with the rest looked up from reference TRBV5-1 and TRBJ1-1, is KAGVTQTPRYLIKTRGQQVTLSCSPISGHRSVSWYQQTPGQGLQFLFEYFSETQRNKGNFPGRFSGRQFSNSRSEMNVSTLELGDSALYLCASSLMGGGDTEAFFGQGTRLTVV.